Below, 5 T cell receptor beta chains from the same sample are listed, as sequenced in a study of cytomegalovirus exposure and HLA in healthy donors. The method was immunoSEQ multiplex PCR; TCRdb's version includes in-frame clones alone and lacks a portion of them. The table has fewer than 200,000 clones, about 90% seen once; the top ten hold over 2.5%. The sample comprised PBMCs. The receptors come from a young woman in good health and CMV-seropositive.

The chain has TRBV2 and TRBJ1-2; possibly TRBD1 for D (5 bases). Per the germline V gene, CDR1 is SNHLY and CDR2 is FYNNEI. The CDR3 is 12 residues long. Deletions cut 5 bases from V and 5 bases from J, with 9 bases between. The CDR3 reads CASSPGRYGYTF. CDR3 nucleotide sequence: TGTGCCAGCAGTCCAGGGCGTTATGGCTACACCTTC.

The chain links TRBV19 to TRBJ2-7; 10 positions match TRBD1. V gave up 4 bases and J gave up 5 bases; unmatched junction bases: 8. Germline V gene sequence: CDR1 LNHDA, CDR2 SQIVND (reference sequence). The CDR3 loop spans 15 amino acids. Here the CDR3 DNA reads TGTGCCAGTAGTAACCGGGACAGGGGATCCCACGAGCAGTACTTC. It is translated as CASSNRDRGSHEQYF.

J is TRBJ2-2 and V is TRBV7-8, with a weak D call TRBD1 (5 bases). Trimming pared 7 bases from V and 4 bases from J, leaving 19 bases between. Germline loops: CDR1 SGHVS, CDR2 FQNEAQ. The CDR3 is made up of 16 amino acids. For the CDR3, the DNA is TGTGCCAGCAAGAAAGTGAGACAGCAATCCACCGGGGAGCTGTTTTTT. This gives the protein CASKKVRQQSTGELFF.

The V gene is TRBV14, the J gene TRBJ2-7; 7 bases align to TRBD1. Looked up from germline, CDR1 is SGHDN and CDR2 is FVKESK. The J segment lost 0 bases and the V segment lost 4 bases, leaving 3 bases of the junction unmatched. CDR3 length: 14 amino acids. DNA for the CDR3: TGTGCCAGCAGCCCATACAGGGGCTCCTACGAGCAGTACTTC. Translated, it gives CASSPYRGSYEQYF.

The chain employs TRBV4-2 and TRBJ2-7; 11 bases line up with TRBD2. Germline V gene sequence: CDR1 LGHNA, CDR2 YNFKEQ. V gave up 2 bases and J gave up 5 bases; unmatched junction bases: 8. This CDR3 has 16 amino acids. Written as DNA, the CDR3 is TGTGCCAGCAGCCAACCTGTAGCGGGAGGGCCAAACGAGCAGTACTTC. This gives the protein CASSQPVAGGPNEQYF.